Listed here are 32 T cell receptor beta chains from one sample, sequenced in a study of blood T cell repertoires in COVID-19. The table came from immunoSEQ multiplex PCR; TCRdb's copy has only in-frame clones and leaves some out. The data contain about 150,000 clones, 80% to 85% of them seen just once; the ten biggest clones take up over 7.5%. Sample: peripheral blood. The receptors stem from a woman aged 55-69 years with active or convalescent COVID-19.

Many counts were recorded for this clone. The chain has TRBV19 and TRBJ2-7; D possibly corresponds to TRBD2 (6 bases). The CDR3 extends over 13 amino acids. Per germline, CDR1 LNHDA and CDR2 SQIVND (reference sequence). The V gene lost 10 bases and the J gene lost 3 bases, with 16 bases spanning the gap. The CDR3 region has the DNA TGTGCCACCGGGGGACCCGCTGTCTACGAGCAGTACTTC. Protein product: CATGGPAVYEQYF. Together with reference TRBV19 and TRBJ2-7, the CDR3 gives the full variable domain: DGGITQSPKYLFRKEGQNVTLSCEQNLNHDAMYWYRQDPGQGLRLIYYSQIVNDFQKGDIAEGYSVSREKKESFPLTVTSAQKNPTAFYLCATGGPAVYEQYFGPGTRLTVT.

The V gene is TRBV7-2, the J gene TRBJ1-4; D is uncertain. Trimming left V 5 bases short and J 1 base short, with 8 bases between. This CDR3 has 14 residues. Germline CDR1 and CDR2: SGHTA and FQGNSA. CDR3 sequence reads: CASSRVLTNEKLFF. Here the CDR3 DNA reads TGTGCCAGCAGCCGGGTTTTAACTAATGAAAAACTGTTTTTT. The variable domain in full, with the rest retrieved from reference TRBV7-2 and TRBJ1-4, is GAGVSQSPSNKVTEKGKDVELRCDPISGHTALYWYRQSLGQGLEFLIYFQGNSAPDKSGLPSDRFSAERTGGSVSTLTIQRTQQEDSAVYLCASSRVLTNEKLFFGSGTQLSVL.

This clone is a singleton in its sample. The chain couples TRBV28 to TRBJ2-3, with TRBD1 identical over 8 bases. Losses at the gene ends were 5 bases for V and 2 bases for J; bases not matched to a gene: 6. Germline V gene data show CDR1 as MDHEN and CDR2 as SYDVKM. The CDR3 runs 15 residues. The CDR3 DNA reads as TGTGCCAGCAGTCTACAGGGGGGATACACAGATACGCAGTATTTT. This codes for CASSLQGGYTDTQYF.

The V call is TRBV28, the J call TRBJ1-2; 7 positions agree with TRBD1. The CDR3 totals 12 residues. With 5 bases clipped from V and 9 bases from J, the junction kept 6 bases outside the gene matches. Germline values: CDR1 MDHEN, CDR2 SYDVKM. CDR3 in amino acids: CASSTGVRSYTF. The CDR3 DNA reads TGTGCCAGCAGTACAGGGGTTCGAAGCTACACCTTC.

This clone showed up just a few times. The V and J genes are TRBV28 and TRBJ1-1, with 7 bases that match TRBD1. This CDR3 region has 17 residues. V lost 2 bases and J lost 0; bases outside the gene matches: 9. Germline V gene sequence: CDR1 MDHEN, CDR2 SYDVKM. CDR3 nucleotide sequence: TGTGCCAGCAGTTTAGCGGCAGGCAGGGGGGTGAACACTGAAGCTTTCTTT. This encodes CASSLAAGRGVNTEAFF.

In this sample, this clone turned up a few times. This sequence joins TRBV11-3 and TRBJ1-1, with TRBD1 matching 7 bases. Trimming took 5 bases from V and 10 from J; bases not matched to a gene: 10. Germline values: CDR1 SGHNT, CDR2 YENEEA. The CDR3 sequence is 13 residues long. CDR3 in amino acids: CASSLIGQEVAFF. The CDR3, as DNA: TGTGCCAGCAGCCTTATTGGACAGGAGGTAGCTTTCTTT.

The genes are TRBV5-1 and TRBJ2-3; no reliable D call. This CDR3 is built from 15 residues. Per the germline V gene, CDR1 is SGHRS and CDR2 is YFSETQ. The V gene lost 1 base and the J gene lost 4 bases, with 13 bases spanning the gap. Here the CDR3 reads CASSLMPQRSDTQYF. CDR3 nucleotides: TGCGCCAGCAGCTTGATGCCCCAGCGTTCAGATACGCAGTATTTT.

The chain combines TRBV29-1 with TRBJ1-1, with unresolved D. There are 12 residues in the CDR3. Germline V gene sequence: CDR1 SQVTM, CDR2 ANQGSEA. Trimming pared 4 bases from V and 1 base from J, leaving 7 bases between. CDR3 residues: CSVVDTNTEAFF. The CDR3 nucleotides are TGCAGCGTTGTCGACACGAACACTGAAGCTTTCTTT. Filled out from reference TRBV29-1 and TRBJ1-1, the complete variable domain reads SAVISQKPSRDICQRGTSLTIQCQVDSQVTMMFWYRQQPGQSLTLIATANQGSEATYESGFVIDKFPISRPNLTFSTLTVSNMSPEDSSIYLCSVVDTNTEAFFGQGTRLTVV.

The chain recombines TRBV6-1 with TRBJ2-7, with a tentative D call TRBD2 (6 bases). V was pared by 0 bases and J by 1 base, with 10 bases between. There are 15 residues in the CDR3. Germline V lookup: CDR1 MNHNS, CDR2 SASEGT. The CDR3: CASSEAGGTSYEQYV. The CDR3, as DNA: TGTGCCAGCAGTGAAGCCGGGGGAACTTCCTACGAGCAGTACGTC.

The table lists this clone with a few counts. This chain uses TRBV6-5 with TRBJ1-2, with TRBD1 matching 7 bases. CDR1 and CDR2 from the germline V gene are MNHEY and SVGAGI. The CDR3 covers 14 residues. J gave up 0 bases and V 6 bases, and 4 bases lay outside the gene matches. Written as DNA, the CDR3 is TGTGCCAGCAGATCAGGGGGGACTAACTATGGCTACACCTTC. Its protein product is CASRSGGTNYGYTF.

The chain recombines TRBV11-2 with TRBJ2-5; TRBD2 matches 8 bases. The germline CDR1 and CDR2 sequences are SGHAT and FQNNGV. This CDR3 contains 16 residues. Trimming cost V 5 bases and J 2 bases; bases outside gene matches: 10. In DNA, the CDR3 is TGTGCCAGCAGCCCTGGCCGCGGCGGGGGGCAAGAGACCCAGTACTTC. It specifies CASSPGRGGGQETQYF.

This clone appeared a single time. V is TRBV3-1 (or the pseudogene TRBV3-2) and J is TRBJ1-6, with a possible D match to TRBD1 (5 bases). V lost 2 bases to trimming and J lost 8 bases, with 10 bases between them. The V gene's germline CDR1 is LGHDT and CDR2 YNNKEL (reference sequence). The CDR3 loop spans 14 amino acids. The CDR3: CASSQRDWDSPLHF. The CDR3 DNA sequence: TGTGCCAGCAGCCAAAGGGACTGGGATTCACCCCTCCACTTT.

The CDR3 nucleotides are TGTGCCAGCAGCCGGGCGGACAGGGTGAACAGCATTAATTCACCCCTCCACTTT. Residues: CASSRADRVNSINSPLHF. J is TRBJ1-6 and V is TRBV3-1 (or the pseudogene TRBV3-2); the match to TRBD1 covers 8 bases. The CDR3 extends over 18 amino acids. Germline trimming cut 4 bases from V and 6 bases from J; bases unmatched to any gene: 14. CDR1 and CDR2 (germline): LGHDT, YNNKEL (reference sequence).

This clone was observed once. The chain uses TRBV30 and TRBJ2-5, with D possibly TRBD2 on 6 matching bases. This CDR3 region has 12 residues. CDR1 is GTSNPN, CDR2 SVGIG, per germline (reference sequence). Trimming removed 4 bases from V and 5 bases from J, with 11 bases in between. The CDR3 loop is CAWTPGGETQYF. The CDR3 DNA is TGTGCCTGGACCCCTGGGGGGGAGACCCAGTACTTC.

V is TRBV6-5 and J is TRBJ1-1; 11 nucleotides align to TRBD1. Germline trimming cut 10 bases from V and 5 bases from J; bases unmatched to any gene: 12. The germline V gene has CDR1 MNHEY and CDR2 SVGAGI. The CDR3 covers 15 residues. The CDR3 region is CAINTGTGGGTEAFF. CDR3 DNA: TGTGCCATCAACACCGGGACAGGGGGTGGGACTGAAGCTTTCTTT.

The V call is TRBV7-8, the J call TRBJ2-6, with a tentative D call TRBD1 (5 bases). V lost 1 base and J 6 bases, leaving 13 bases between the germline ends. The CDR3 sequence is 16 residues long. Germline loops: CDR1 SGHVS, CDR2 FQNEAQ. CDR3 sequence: CASSLVGDSVANVLTF. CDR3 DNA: TGTGCCAGCAGCTTAGTTGGAGACAGTGTGGCCAACGTCCTGACTTTC.

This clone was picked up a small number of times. CDR3 in DNA: TGCGCCAGCAGCTTCTCTAAAGAATCACCCCTCCACTTT. Translated, it gives CASSFSKESPLHF. The chain joins TRBV5-1 to TRBJ1-6, with no clear D. Germline CDR1 and CDR2: SGHRS and YFSETQ. This CDR3 is 13 amino acids long. With 2 bases removed from V and 10 bases from J, the gap between germline ends came to 10 bases.

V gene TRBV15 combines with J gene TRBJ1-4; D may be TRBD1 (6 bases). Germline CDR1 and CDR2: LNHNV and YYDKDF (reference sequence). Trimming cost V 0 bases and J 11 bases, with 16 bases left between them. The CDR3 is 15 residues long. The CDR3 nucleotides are TGTGCCACCAGCAGAGATGGGGCAGGGGAGGGGAAACTGTTTTTT. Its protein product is CATSRDGAGEGKLFF. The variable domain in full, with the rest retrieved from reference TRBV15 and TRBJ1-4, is DAMVIQNPRYQVTQFGKPVTLSCSQTLNHNVMYWYQQKSSQAPKLLFHYYDKDFNNEADTPDNFQSRRPNTSFCFLDIRSPGLGDTAMYLCATSRDGAGEGKLFFGSGTQLSVL.

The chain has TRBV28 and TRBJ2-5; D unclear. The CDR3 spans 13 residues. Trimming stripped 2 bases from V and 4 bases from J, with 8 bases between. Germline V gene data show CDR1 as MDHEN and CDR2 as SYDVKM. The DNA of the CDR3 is TGTGCCAGCAGTTTAAAGACTCCAGAGACCCAGTACTTC. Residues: CASSLKTPETQYF.

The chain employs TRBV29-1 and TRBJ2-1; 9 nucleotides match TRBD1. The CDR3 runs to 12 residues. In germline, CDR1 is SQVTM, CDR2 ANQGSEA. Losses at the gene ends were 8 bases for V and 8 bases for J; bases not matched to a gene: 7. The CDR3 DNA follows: TGCAGCTCTGAGGACAGGGGCGATGAGCAGTTCTTC. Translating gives CSSEDRGDEQFF.

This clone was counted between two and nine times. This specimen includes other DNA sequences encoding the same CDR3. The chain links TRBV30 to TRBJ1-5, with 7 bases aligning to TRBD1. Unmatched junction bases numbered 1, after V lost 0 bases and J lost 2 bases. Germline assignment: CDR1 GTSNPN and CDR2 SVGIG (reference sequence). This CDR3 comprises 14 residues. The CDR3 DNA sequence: TGTGCCTGGAGTGTCGGACAGGGCAATCAGCCCCAGCATTTT. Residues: CAWSVGQGNQPQHF. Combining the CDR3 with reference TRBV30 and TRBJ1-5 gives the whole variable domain SQTIHQWPATLVQPVGSPLSLECTVEGTSNPNLYWYRQAAGRGLQLLFYSVGIGQISSEVPQNLSASRPQDRQFILSSKKLLLSDSGFYLCAWSVGQGNQPQHFGDGTRLSIL.

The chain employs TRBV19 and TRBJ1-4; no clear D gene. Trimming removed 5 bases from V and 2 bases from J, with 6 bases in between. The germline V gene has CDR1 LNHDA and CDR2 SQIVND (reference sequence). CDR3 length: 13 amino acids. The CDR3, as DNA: TGTGCCAGTAGTGGCGGGACTAATGAAAAACTGTTTTTT. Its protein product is CASSGGTNEKLFF.

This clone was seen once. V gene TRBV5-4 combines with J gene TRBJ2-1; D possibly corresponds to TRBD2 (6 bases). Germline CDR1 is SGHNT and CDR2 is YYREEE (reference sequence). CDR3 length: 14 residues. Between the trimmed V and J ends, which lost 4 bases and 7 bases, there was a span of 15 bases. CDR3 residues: CASSLGGKGNEQFF. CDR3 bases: TGTGCCAGCAGCCTTGGGGGGAAAGGGAATGAGCAGTTCTTC.

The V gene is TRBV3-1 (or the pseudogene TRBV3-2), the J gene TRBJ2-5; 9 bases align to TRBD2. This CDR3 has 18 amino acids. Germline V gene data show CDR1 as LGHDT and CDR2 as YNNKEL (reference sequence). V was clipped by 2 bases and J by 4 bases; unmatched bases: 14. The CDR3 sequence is CASSQRSGTAGGAETQYF. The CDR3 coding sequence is TGTGCCAGCAGCCAACGGTCGGGAACAGCGGGGGGCGCAGAGACCCAGTACTTC.

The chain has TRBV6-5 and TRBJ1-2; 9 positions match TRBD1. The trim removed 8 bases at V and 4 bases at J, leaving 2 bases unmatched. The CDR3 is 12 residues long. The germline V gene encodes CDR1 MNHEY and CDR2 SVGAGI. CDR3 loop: CASQDRGYGYTF. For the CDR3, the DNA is TGTGCCAGCCAGGACAGGGGCTATGGCTACACCTTC.

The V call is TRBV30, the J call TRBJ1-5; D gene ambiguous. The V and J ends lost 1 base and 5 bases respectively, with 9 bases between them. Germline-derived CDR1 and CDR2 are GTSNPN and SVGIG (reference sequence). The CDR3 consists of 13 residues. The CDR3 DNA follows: TGTGCCTGGAGTGGAGGGTCTGATCAGCCCCAGCATTTT. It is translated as CAWSGGSDQPQHF.

CDR3 DNA: TGTGCCAGCGTCCGGGGGGGAGCGGGAAACACCATATATTTT. Amino acids: CASVRGGAGNTIYF. This chain links TRBV28 with TRBJ1-3; D perhaps matches TRBD1 (5 bases). V lost 8 bases, J lost 4 bases, and 15 bases lay in between. Germline V CDR1 and CDR2: MDHEN, SYDVKM. CDR3 length equals 14 residues.

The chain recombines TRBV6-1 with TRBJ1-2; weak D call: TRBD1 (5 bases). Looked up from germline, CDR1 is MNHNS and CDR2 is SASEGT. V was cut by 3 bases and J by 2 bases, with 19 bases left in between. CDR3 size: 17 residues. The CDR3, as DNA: TGTGCCAGCAGTGATGGACAAAGGGTCGACCTCAACTATGGCTACACCTTC. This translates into CASSDGQRVDLNYGYTF.

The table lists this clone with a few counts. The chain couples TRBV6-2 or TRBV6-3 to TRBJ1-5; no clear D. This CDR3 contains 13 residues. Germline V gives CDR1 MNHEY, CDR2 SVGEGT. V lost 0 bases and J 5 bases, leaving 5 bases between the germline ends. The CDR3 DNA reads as TGTGCCAGCAGTTACTCCCCCTATCAGCCCCAGCATTTT. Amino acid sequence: CASSYSPYQPQHF.

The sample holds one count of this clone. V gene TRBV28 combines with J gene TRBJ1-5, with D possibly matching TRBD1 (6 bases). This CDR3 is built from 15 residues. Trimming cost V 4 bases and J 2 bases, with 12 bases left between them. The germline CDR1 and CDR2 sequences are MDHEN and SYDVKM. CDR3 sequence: CASSSHRVGNQPQHF. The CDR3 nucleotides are TGTGCCAGCAGTTCCCACAGGGTAGGCAATCAGCCCCAGCATTTT. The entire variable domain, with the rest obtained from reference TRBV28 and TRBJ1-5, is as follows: DVKVTQSSRYLVKRTGEKVFLECVQDMDHENMFWYRQDPGLGLRLIYFSYDVKMKEKGDIPEGYSVSREKKERFSLILESASTNQTSMYLCASSSHRVGNQPQHFGDGTRLSIL.

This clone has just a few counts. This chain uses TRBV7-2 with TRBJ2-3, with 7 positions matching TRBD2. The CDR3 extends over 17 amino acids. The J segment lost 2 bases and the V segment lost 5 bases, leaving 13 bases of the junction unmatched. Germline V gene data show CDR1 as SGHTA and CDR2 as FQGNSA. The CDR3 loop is CASSLRTGGLYTDTQYF. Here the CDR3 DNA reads TGTGCCAGCAGCCTAAGAACCGGGGGGTTGTACACAGATACGCAGTATTTT.

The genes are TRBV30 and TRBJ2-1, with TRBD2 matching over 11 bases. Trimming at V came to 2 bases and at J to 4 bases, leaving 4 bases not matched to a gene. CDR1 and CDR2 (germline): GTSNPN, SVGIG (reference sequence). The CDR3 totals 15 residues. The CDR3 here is CAWSTGLAAYNEQFF. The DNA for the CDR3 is TGTGCCTGGAGTACGGGACTAGCGGCGTACAATGAGCAGTTCTTC.